This T cell receptor beta chain was captured in a study of patients and donors after allogeneic stem cell transplantation. Germline CDR1 reads DFQATT; CDR2 reads SNEGSKA (reference sequence). After removal of 0 bases from V and 8 bases from J, the junction contained 3 bases not matched to a gene. This CDR3 comprises 14 residues. TCRdb recomputed calls from the RT-PCR reads with MiXCR, one row per CDR3 protein. The sample shows about 200,000 distinct CDR3 sequences, around 41% of them seen only once. This sequence joins TRBV20-1 and TRBJ1-4, with 10 positions matching TRBD1. This receptor was obtained from a human donor who was either an allogeneic HSCT recipient or a stem cell or donor lymphocyte infusion donor (not recorded which). It is not recorded whose cells these are; they may come from a transplant donor. Material for sequencing was blood, either unsorted or a sorted T cell fraction (not recorded which). CDR3 coding DNA: TGCAGTGCTAGAGACGACAGGGGGCGAGAAAAACTGTTTTTT. Translated: CSARDDRGREKLFF.